This entry concerns a single TCR beta chain. Its specificity is unknown. Healthy bone marrow donors made up the donor group. 60 Vbeta and 13 Jbeta primers were used in PCR. Clones were sequenced by immunoSEQ multiplex PCR, and TCRdb holds only the in-frame ones, with some missing. This table lists approximately 120,000 clones. The sample comes from a study of cytomegalovirus exposure and HLA in healthy donors. General study points: Researchers had no immune exposure information except CMV serostatus available. Apparent HLA restriction characterized most CMV-associated TCR beta chains in a later analysis.

The sample consisted of PBMCs. The sequence derives from a man aged 40-49 years in good health and CMV-seronegative.

The CDR3 sequence: CASSPPGGIRGQPQHF. The DNA for the CDR3 is TGTGCCAGCAGTCCTCCCGGCGGGATTAGAGGTCAGCCCCAGCATTTT. The chain has TRBV27 and TRBJ1-5, with unresolved D. Germline lookup yields CDR1 MNHEY and CDR2 SMNVEV (reference sequence). Trimming took 5 bases from V and 6 from J, leaving 20 bases between them. The CDR3 loop spans 16 amino acids.